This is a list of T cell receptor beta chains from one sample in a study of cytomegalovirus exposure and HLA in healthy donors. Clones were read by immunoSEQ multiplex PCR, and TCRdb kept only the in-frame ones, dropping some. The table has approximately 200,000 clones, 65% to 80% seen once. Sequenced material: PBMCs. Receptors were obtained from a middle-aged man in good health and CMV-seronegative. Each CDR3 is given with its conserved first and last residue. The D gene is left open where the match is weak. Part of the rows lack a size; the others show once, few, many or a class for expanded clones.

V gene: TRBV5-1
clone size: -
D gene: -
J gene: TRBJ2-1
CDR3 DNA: TGCGCCAGCAGCTTGGACCCGAGCTCCTACAATGAGCAGTTCTTC
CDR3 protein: CASSLDPSSYNEQFF

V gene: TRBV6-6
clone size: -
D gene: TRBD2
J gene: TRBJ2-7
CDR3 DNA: TGTGCCAGCAGTCCCTCTAGCGGGGGTTACGAGCAGTACTTC
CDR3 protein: CASSPSSGGYEQYF

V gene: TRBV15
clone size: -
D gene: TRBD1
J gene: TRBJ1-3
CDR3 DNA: TGTGCCACCAGCAGAGGGACCCTCGGACAGGGTGGAAACACCATATATTTT
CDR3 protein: CATSRGTLGQGGNTIYF

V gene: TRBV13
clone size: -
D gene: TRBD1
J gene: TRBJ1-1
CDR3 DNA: TGTGCCAGCAGAAGGGACAGGGAGTCTGAAGCTTTCTTT
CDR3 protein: CASRRDRESEAFF

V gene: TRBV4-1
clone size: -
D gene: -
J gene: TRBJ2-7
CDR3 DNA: TGCGCCAGCAGCCAGTTCAACAGGGTGAGGAAACCCTACGAGCAGTACTTC
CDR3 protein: CASSQFNRVRKPYEQYF

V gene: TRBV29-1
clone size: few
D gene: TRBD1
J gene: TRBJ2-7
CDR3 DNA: TGCAGCGTTGGGGGGACAGATCCCTACGAGCAGTACTTC
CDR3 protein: CSVGGTDPYEQYF

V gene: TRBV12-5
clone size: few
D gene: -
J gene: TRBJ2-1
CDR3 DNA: TGTGCTAGTGGTTTGACCCCTAACAATGAGCAGTTCTTC
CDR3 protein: CASGLTPNNEQFF

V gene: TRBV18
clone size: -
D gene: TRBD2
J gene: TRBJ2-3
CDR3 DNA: TGTGCCAGCTCGACTAGCGGGGGTACAGATACGCAGTATTTT
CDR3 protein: CASSTSGGTDTQYF

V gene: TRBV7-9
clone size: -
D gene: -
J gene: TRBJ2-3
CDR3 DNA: TGTGCCAGCAGCTTAACGGGAACCGATACGCAGTATTTT
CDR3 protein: CASSLTGTDTQYF

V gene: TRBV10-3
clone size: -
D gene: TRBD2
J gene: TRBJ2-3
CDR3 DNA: TGTGCCATCTCGGGAGGCACGGGAGGTGGTACAGATACGCAGTATTTT
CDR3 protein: CAISGGTGGGTDTQYF

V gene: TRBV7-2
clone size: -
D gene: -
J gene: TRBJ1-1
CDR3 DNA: TGTGCCAGCAGCTTTAGGACAGCTATGAACACTGAAGCTTTCTTT
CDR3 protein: CASSFRTAMNTEAFF

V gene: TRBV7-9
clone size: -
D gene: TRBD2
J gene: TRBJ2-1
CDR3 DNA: TGTGCCAGCAGCTTACTAGCGGGAGGGCCGTGGGATGAGCAGTTCTTC
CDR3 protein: CASSLLAGGPWDEQFF

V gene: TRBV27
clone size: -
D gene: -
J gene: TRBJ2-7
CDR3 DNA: TGTGCCAGCAGTTCAGGTCCAGGGCCTAAGCAGTACTTC
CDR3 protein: CASSSGPGPKQYF

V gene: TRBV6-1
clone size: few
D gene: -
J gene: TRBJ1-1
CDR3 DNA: TGTGCCAGCAGTGAAGGGTCAGGGGCTACCACTGAAGCTTTCTTT
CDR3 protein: CASSEGSGATTEAFF

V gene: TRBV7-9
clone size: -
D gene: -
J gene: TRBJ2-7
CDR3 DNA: TGTGCCAGCAGCCCGGCGAGCGGAGGACCGTACGAGCAGTACTTC
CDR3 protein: CASSPASGGPYEQYF

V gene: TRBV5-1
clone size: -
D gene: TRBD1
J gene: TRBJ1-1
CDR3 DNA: TGCGCCAGCGCCGGACAGGGGAACACTGAAGCTTTCTTT
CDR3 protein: CASAGQGNTEAFF

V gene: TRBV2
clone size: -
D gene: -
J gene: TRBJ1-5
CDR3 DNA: TGTGCCAGCAGCCCAAGGGGACAAAGCAATCAGCCCCAGCATTTT
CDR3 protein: CASSPRGQSNQPQHF

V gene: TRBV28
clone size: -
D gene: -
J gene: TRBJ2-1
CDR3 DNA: TGTGCCAGCACGCCGGGCGGGACGAGCTCCTACAATGAGCAGTTCTTC
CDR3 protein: CASTPGGTSSYNEQFF

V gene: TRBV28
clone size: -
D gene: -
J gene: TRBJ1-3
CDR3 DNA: TGTGCCAGCAGTTTAGCCTCCCTTACAGGGCTGGGGAACACCATATATTTT
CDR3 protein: CASSLASLTGLGNTIYF

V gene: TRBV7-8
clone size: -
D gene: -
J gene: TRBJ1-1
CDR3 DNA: TGTGCCAGCAGCCCGGGATCTTACACTGAAGCTTTCTTT
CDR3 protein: CASSPGSYTEAFF

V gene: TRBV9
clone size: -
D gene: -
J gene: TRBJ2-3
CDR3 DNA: TGTGCCAGCAGCGTATTAGACTTATCTAGCACAGATACGCAGTATTTT
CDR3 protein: CASSVLDLSSTDTQYF

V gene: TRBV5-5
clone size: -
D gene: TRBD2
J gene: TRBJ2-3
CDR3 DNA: TGTGCCAGCAGCCTCGGGACTAGTGCAGATACGCAGTATTTT
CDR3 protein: CASSLGTSADTQYF

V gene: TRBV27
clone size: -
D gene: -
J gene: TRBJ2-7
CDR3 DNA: TGTGCCAGCAGTTTTGGGCCCACCTACGAGCAGTACTTC
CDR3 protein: CASSFGPTYEQYF

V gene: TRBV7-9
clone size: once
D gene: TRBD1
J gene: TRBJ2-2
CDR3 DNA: TGTGCCAGCAGGGACAGGGGGTACACCGGGGAGCTGTTTTTT
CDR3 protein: CASRDRGYTGELFF

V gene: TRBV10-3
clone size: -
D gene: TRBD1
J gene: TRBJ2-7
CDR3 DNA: TGTGCCATCAGCTCCGGACAGGGGCCATGGGTCCAATCCTACGAGCAGTACTTC
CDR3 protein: CAISSGQGPWVQSYEQYF

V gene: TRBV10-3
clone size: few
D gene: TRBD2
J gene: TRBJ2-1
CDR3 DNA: TGTGCCATCAGTGAGCCACGGGGGGTCAAGGGGAGTAAGGGTCTAATGGGAAGGTACAATGAGCAGTTCTTC
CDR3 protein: CAISEPRGVKGSKGLMGRYNEQFF

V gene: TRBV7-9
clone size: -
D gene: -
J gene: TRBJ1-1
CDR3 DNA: TGTGCCAGCAGCAGATTCGGGCAGGGGTGGCGAGACACTGAAGCTTTCTTT
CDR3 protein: CASSRFGQGWRDTEAFF

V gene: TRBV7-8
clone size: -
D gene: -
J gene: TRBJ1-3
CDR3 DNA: TGTGCCAGCAGCTCCAGGGTTAGCGGAAACACCATATATTTT
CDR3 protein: CASSSRVSGNTIYF

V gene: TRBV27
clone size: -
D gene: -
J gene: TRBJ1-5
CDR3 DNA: TGTGCAGTGGGACAAGAATACAATCAGCCCCAGCATTTT
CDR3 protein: CAVGQEYNQPQHF

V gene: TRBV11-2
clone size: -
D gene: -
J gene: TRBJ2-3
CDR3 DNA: TGTGCCAGCAGCTTAGAACCTACTAGCACAGATACGCAGTATTTT
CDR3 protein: CASSLEPTSTDTQYF

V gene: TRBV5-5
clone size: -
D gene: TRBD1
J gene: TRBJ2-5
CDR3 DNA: TGTGCCAGCAGCTCGGACAGGATCGAGACCCAGTACTTC
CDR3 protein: CASSSDRIETQYF

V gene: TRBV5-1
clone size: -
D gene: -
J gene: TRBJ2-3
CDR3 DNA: TGCGCCAGCAGCTTCGGGAGACTCTCGGATACGCAGTATTTT
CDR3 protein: CASSFGRLSDTQYF

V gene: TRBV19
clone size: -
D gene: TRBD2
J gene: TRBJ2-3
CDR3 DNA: TGTGCCAGTAGTTCAGCCGGGACTAGCGTTACAGATACGCAGTATTTT
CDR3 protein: CASSSAGTSVTDTQYF

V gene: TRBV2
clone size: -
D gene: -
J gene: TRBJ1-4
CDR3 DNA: TGTGCCAGCAGTGAAAGGGAGGGCGAAAAACTGTTTTTT
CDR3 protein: CASSEREGEKLFF

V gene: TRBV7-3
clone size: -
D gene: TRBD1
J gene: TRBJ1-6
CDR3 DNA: TGTGCCAGCAGCCCGGGACAGGGTCCAGGATCACCCCTCCACTTT
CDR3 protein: CASSPGQGPGSPLHF

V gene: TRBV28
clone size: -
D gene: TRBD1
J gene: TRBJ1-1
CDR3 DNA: TGTGCCAGCAGTTTAACCAGGGGGAGGACTGAAGCTTTCTTT
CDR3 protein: CASSLTRGRTEAFF

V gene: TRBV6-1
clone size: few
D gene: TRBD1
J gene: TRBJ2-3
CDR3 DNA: TGTGCCAACTCGGACAGGGCGATAGATACGCAGTATTTT
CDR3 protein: CANSDRAIDTQYF

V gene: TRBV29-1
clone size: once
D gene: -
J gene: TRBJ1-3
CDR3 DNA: TGCAGCGTTGGACAGCCTGGAAACACCATATATTTT
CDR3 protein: CSVGQPGNTIYF

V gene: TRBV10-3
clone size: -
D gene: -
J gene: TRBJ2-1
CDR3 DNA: TGTGCCATCGGAGGGGGCCAACCAACGGATGAGCAGTTCTTC
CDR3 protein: CAIGGGQPTDEQFF

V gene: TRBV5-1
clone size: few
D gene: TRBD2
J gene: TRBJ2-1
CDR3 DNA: TGCGCCAGCAGCTTACAAACCGGGACTAGCTCCTACAATGAGCAGTTCTTC
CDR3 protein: CASSLQTGTSSYNEQFF

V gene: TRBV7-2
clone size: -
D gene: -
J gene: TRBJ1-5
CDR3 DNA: TGTGCCAGCAGCCCTAACAGGGTCGGGAATCAGCCCCAGCATTTT
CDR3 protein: CASSPNRVGNQPQHF

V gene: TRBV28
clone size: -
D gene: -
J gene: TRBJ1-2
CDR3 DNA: TGTGCCAGCAGTTCGGGAGATAAGTATGGCTACACCTTC
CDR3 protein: CASSSGDKYGYTF

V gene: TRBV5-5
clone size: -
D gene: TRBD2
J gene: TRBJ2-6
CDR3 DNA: TGTGCCAGCAGCTTCTCGGGGGGTACCTCTGGGGCCAACGTCCTGACTTTC
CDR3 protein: CASSFSGGTSGANVLTF

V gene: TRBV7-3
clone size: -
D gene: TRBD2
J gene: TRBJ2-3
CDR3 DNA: TGTGCCAGCACCACGAGCGGGAGCTCAGATACGCAGTATTTT
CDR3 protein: CASTTSGSSDTQYF

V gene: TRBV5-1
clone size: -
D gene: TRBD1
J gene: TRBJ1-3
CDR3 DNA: TGCGCCAGCAGCTTGGCTTTTACAGGGGTCAACTCTGGAAACACCATATATTTT
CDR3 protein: CASSLAFTGVNSGNTIYF

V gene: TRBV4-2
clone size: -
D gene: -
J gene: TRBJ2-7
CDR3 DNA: TGTGCCAGCAGCCAAGTTGTCGAGAGTAACTACGAGCAGTACTTC
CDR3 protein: CASSQVVESNYEQYF

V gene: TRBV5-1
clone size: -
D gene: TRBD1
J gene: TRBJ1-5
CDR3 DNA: TGCGCCAGCAGCGCTACAGGGGGCAATCAGCCCCAGCATTTT
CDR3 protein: CASSATGGNQPQHF

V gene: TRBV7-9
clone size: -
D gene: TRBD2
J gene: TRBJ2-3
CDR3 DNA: TGTGCCAGCAGTCGGGGCGGGAGGGCCTGGGTGGATACGCAGTATTTT
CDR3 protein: CASSRGGRAWVDTQYF

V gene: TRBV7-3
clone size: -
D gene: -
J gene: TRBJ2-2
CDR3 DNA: TGTGCCAGCAGACAGTCAAACACCGGGGAGCTGTTTTTT
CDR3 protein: CASRQSNTGELFF

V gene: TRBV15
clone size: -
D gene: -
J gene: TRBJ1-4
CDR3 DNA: TGTGCCACCAGCAGAGATTTAGGGGGTGGGAAACTGTTTTTT
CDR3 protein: CATSRDLGGGKLFF

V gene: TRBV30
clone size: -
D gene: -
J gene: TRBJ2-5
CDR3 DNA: TGTGCCTGGAGTGTAAAGGCTGCCCAGCGGGAGACCCAGTACTTC
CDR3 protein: CAWSVKAAQRETQYF

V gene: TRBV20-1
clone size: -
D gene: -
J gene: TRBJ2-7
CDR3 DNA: TGCAGTGCTAGCTCGAGGGAGCAGTACTTC
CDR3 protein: CSASSREQYF

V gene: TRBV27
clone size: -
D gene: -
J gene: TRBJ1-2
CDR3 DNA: TGTGCCAGCAGTTCCCTTTTGGGCTCCTATGGCTACACCTTC
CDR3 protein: CASSSLLGSYGYTF

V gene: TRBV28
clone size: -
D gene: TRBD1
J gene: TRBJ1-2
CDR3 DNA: TGTGCCAGCAGCCCCGGGACAGGGACCTATGGCTACACCTTC
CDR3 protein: CASSPGTGTYGYTF